This entry lists 12 T cell receptor beta chains sequenced from one sample in a study of T-cell memory formation after mild COVID-19. TCRdb re-called the 5' RACE reads with MiXCR, one entry per CDR3 protein. There are 400,000 to 450,000 distinct CDR3 sequences in the sample; more than 15% occur only once, and about 22% lies in the top ten. The sequenced sample was PBMCs or a T cell subset sorted from them (not recorded which). All receptors derive from a man between 18 and 29 years old who had mild COVID-19 (a few samples of this study predate the infection). Cell type and time point are not known.

There are many counts of this clonotype. The chain links TRBV12-3 or TRBV12-4 to TRBJ1-5, with D uncertain. The CDR3 sequence is 14 residues long. Trimming removed 4 bases at V and 3 bases at J, with 10 bases between. The CDR3 DNA is TGTGCCAGCAGTTACGACGGCCACAATCAGCCCCAGCATTTT. It specifies CASSYDGHNQPQHF.

This clonotype was detected only a few times. V and J are TRBV4-1 and TRBJ2-2; D ambiguous. V gave up 4 bases and J gave up 3 bases, with 15 bases separating them. Germline CDR1 is MGHRA and CDR2 is YSYEKL. The CDR3 contains 16 residues. The CDR3 protein is CASSRIPGLDTGELFF. CDR3 bases: TGCGCCAGCAGCCGTATCCCGGGCCTTGACACCGGGGAGCTGTTTTTT.

This chain links TRBV2 with TRBJ2-7; 10 bases are a match to TRBD1. Germline V gene data show CDR1 as SNHLY and CDR2 as FYNNEI. The trim removed 7 bases at V and 5 bases at J, leaving 8 bases unmatched. The CDR3 is 14 amino acids. DNA of the CDR3: TGTGCCAGCAAAAAACGGGACAGGGGTAACGAGCAGTACTTC. This translates into CASKKRDRGNEQYF.

This clonotype was seen a handful of times. The V gene is TRBV4-2, the J gene TRBJ2-2; no firm D call. There are 15 residues in the CDR3. V was shortened by 2 bases and J by 0 bases, with 7 bases between the two germline ends. Germline CDR1 reads LGHNA; CDR2 reads YNFKEQ. The CDR3 sequence is CASSQRASNTGELFF. The CDR3 DNA reads as TGTGCCAGCAGCCAACGCGCGTCGAACACCGGGGAGCTGTTTTTT.

This clonotype showed up just a few times. The rearrangement links TRBV5-1 to TRBJ1-2; no clear D. V was trimmed by 2 bases and J by 0 bases, leaving 14 bases between them. The CDR3 has 16 amino acids. The V gene's germline CDR1 is SGHRS and CDR2 YFSETQ. The CDR3 DNA reads TGCGCCAGCAGCTTCCAAGGTTTAGAGACTAACTATGGCTACACCTTC. Translating gives CASSFQGLETNYGYTF.

A word on this clonotype: No conserved phenylalanine or tryptophan is present at the end of the CDR3, so a read error is the likely explanation. This chain joins TRBV28 and TRBJ2-2, with 8 bases fitting TRBD1. CDR1 and CDR2 from the germline V gene are MDHEN and SYDVKM. V lost 5 bases, J lost 4 bases, and 3 bases stayed unmatched. This CDR3 has 14 amino acids. The CDR3 nucleotides read TGTGCCAGCAGTCCAGGGGGCCGCACCGGGGAGCTGTTTTCT. It is translated as CASSPGGRTGELFS.

This clonotype was detected a few times. The chain employs TRBV7-2 and TRBJ2-3; 15 bases fit TRBD2. The V gene end was trimmed by 4 bases and the J gene end by 13 bases; junction bases not matched to a gene: 6. Germline V gene data show CDR1 as SGHTA and CDR2 as FQGNSA. The CDR3 is 14 residues long. The CDR3 bases are TGTGCCAGCAGCTCAGGACTAGCGGGGGGGCCCGAGTATTTT. Amino acids: CASSSGLAGGPEYF. Full variable domain (outside the CDR3, taken from reference TRBV7-2 and TRBJ2-3): GAGVSQSPSNKVTEKGKDVELRCDPISGHTALYWYRQSLGQGLEFLIYFQGNSAPDKSGLPSDRFSAERTGGSVSTLTIQRTQQEDSAVYLCASSSGLAGGPEYFGPGTRLTVL.

The genes are TRBV11-2 and TRBJ1-2; D is undetermined. V shed 1 base and J shed 13 bases, with 10 bases lying between them. The CDR3 is made up of 11 amino acids. Germline V gene lookup returns CDR1 SGHAT and CDR2 FQNNGV. The CDR3 DNA follows: TGTGCCAGCAGCTTAGGGGGTTCCGTCACCTTC. Translating it yields CASSLGGSVTF.

The chain has TRBV28 and TRBJ2-7, with TRBD1 matching over 8 bases. The CDR3 consists of 12 residues. Germline V gene lookup returns CDR1 MDHEN and CDR2 SYDVKM. Trimming cost V 6 bases and J 3 bases; bases outside gene matches: 1. The CDR3, as DNA: TGTGCCAGCAGACAGGGGGACTACGAGCAGTACGTC. Residues: CASRQGDYEQYV.

This clonotype was counted only a few times. The chain combines TRBV14 with TRBJ1-5; D is undetermined. The V and J ends lost 2 bases and 9 bases respectively, with 11 bases between them. CDR1 SGHDN and CDR2 FVKESK come from the germline V gene. This CDR3 region has 13 residues. Written as DNA, the CDR3 is TGTGCCAGCAGCCAATTTATTCGGGGGCCCCAGCATTTT. This translates into CASSQFIRGPQHF.

CDR3 amino acids: CASSLFQDRNSPLHF. The CDR3 DNA reads as TGTGCCAGCAGTTTATTTCAGGACAGGAATTCACCCCTCCACTTT. V is TRBV28 and J is TRBJ1-6, with 7 nucleotides matching TRBD1. Trimming removed 1 base from V and 7 bases from J; junction bases left unmatched: 4. There are 15 residues in the CDR3. The germline V gene encodes CDR1 MDHEN and CDR2 SYDVKM.

The table lists this clonotype with a few counts. The chain couples TRBV7-6 to TRBJ2-1; D perhaps matches TRBD2 (6 bases). This CDR3 is 16 amino acids long. V lost 1 base and J lost 4, with 14 bases in between. CDR1 and CDR2 (germline): SGHVS, FNYEAQ. CDR3: CASSLGASVGYNEQFF. CDR3 in DNA: TGTGCCAGCAGCTTAGGCGCTAGCGTCGGATACAATGAGCAGTTCTTC. Variable domain in full (rest from reference TRBV7-6 and TRBJ2-1): GAGVSQSPRYKVTKRGQDVALRCDPISGHVSLYWYRQALGQGPEFLTYFNYEAQQDKSGLPNDRFSAERPEGSISTLTIQRTEQRDSAMYRCASSLGASVGYNEQFFGPGTRLTVL.